This T cell receptor (beta chain) was identified during a study of cytomegalovirus exposure and HLA in healthy donors. Researchers ran the PCR with 60 Vbeta and 13 Jbeta primers. Some clones are missing from TCRdb's copy, which holds only in-frame ones; the method was immunoSEQ multiplex PCR. The sample contains 100,000 to 150,000 clones, approximately 75% of which appear only once. The germline CDR1 and CDR2 sequences are ENHRY and SYGVKD. The junction had 6 bases not matched to a gene; V was cut back by 6 bases and J by 0 bases. CDR3 length equals 15 residues. The rearrangement links TRBV10-3 to TRBJ2-3, with TRBD2 matching over 7 bases. This TCR was recovered from a man aged 25-40 years in good health and CMV-seronegative. Sequenced sample: PBMCs. CDR3 nucleotide sequence: TGTGCCATCAGCAACAGCGGGGTGAGCACAGATACGCAGTATTTT. Protein product: CAISNSGVSTDTQYF.